Listed here is a single TCR beta chain. Recruitment of CD4+ T-LGLL patients was in Padova, Helsinki and Shinshu. The sample is drawn from a study of STAT5B mutations in CD4+ large granular lymphocyte leukemia. Method: immunoSEQ multiplex PCR; TCRdb's copy keeps in-frame clones and lacks some. The repertoire holds around 8,900 clones, with 89% as singletons. The receptor was derived from a woman between 70 and 85 years old with CD4+ T-cell large granular lymphocyte leukemia. Sequencing was carried out using PBMCs.

The CDR3 coding sequence is TGTGCCAGCAGCCAAGATGGGGGGGGCCCATTATCCTACGAGCAGTACTTC. Its protein is CASSQDGGGPLSYEQYF. The J gene is TRBJ2-5, the V gene TRBV4-2; possible D gene TRBD2, 7 bases. The DNA end favors TRBJ2-7, so the J call may be wrong. Germline CDR1 and CDR2: LGHNA and YNFKEQ. The CDR3 is 17 residues long.